The 27 T cell receptor beta chains presented below share a single source sample, sequenced in a study of T cell responses to AZD1222 COVID-19 vaccine. Some clones are missing from TCRdb's copy, which holds only in-frame ones; the method was immunoSEQ multiplex PCR. Among roughly 45,000 clones listed, 80% to 85% were seen once. This sample comprised peripheral blood, obtained 28 days after the second AZD1222 dose. The receptors stem from an adult who received the AZD1222 COVID-19 vaccine.

To note about this clone: One end of the junction is discordant with germline, which a read error may explain. This sequence joins TRBV19 and TRBJ2-5; D assignment may be TRBD1 or TRBD2 (5 bases each). The germline CDR1 and CDR2 sequences are LNHDA and SQIVND (reference sequence). The CDR3 spans 17 residues. The CDR3 reads CASSVDGGQRTYETQYF. CDR3 coding DNA: TGTGCCAGTAGTGTAGACGGAGGACAAAGGACGTACGAGACCCAGTACTTC. Variable domain in full (rest from reference TRBV19 and TRBJ2-5): DGGITQSPKYLFRKEGQNVTLSCEQNLNHDAMYWYRQDPGQGLRLIYYSQIVNDFQKGDIAEGYSVSREKKESFPLTVTSAQKNPTAFYLCASSVDGGQRTYETQYFGPGTRLLVL.

The chain is built from TRBV5-4 and TRBJ2-1; weak D call: TRBD1 (6 bases). Trimming left V 0 bases short and J 10 bases short, with 11 bases between. The CDR3 spans 13 residues. Germline V gives CDR1 SGHNT, CDR2 YYREEE (reference sequence). The CDR3 coding sequence is TGTGCCAGCAGCTTGGCCGACGGGACAGAGCAGTTCTTC. Its protein is CASSLADGTEQFF.

The CDR3 reads CASSFRGGGYTF. The CDR3 region has the DNA TGTGCCAGCAGTTTTAGAGGGGGCGGCTACACCTTC. J is TRBJ1-2 and V is TRBV5-4, with 7 bases matching TRBD1. Germline V gives CDR1 SGHNT, CDR2 YYREEE (reference sequence). This CDR3 spans 12 amino acids. J was trimmed by 8 bases and V by 5 bases; bases with no gene match: 6.

This chain links TRBV9 with TRBJ2-5; D unresolved. The CDR3 runs to 15 residues. Germline loops: CDR1 SGDLS, CDR2 YYNGEE. Between the trimmed V and J ends, which lost 0 bases and 1 base, there was a span of 10 bases. The CDR3 bases are TGTGCCAGCAGCGTAGGCTCAGCCCCCCAAGAGACCCAGTACTTC. This codes for CASSVGSAPQETQYF.

The genes are TRBV11-2 and TRBJ1-4; D remains unclear. The CDR3 has 14 residues. Germline V lookup: CDR1 SGHAT, CDR2 FQNNGV. Trimming removed 1 base at V and 7 bases at J, with 10 bases between. CDR3 region: CASSLGPRSEKLFF. The CDR3 region has the DNA TGTGCCAGCAGCTTAGGGCCGAGAAGTGAAAAACTGTTTTTT.

In its sample, this clone was seen once. CDR3 loop: CASSLSDRWNYEQYF. For the CDR3, the DNA is TGTGCCAGCAGCTTAAGTGACAGATGGAACTACGAGCAGTACTTC. The chain employs TRBV7-8 and TRBJ2-7; TRBD1 might be the D (5 bases). Germline V gene sequence: CDR1 SGHVS, CDR2 FQNEAQ. The CDR3 totals 15 residues. V was pared by 2 bases and J by 3 bases, with 14 bases between.

The chain carries TRBV5-1 and TRBJ2-1; D remains ambiguous. CDR1 and CDR2 (germline): SGHRS, YFSETQ. The V end was cut by 1 base, the J end by 8 bases, with 7 bases between. The CDR3 spans 12 residues. The CDR3 DNA reads as TGCGCCAGCAGCTTGCTAAACCATGAGCAGTTCTTC. Protein: CASSLLNHEQFF.

Here the CDR3 DNA reads TGTGCCAGCTCAAAGGGGGCTGAGGAAAAACTGTTTTTT. The encoded protein is CASSKGAEEKLFF. V usage is TRBV18 and J usage is TRBJ1-4, with 7 bases lining up with TRBD1. After removal of 5 bases from V and 8 bases from J, the junction contained 5 bases not matched to a gene. Germline loops: CDR1 KGHSH, CDR2 LQKENI. The CDR3 is made up of 13 amino acids.

The genes are TRBV19 and TRBJ1-6; 7 bases align to TRBD1. V trimming: 7 bases; J trimming: 10 bases; junction bases outside the gene matches: 10. The CDR3 contains 14 residues. CDR1 and CDR2 (germline): LNHDA, SQIVND (reference sequence). The chain's CDR3 is CASTLGRGYSPLHF. For the CDR3, the DNA is TGTGCCAGTACCTTGGGCAGGGGGTACTCACCCCTCCACTTT. The full variable domain, in which reference TRBV19 and TRBJ1-6 provide the parts outside the CDR3, is DGGITQSPKYLFRKEGQNVTLSCEQNLNHDAMYWYRQDPGQGLRLIYYSQIVNDFQKGDIAEGYSVSREKKESFPLTVTSAQKNPTAFYLCASTLGRGYSPLHFGNGTRLTVT.

The rearrangement joins TRBV6-5 to TRBJ1-4; no definite D call. Germline CDR1 and CDR2: MNHEY and SVGAGI. The CDR3 extends over 13 amino acids. Trimming shortened V by 6 bases and J by 4 bases, and 9 bases separated the two germline ends. CDR3 residues: CASRGALNEKLFF. DNA of the CDR3: TGTGCCAGCAGGGGTGCCCTTAATGAAAAACTGTTTTTT.

V usage is TRBV7-9 and J usage is TRBJ1-2; 8 nucleotides match TRBD1. CDR1 and CDR2 from the germline V gene are SEHNR and FQNEAQ (reference sequence). The trim removed 5 bases at V and 3 bases at J, leaving 8 bases unmatched. CDR3 length: 15 residues. CDR3 protein: CASSPTGGTDYGYTF. The CDR3 DNA follows: TGTGCCAGCAGCCCCACAGGGGGTACAGACTATGGCTACACCTTC.

The rearrangement joins TRBV12-5 to TRBJ2-2; D is unclear. Germline loops: CDR1 LGHNT, CDR2 FRNRAP. V shed 0 bases and J shed 6 bases, with 20 bases lying between them. CDR3 length equals 18 residues. The CDR3 DNA is TGTGCTAGTGGTTTGGTCGTAAGTGGTCCGCCCGGCGCCGGGGAGCTGTTTTTT. It yields the protein CASGLVVSGPPGAGELFF.

Here the CDR3 reads CASSPKPQGNLPHGYTF. The DNA of the CDR3 is TGTGCCAGCTCACCGAAACCCCAGGGTAATTTGCCCCATGGCTACACCTTC. This sequence joins TRBV18 and TRBJ1-2, with D perhaps matching TRBD1 (5 bases). Germline CDR1 KGHSH, CDR2 LQKENI. This CDR3 spans 17 amino acids. Trimming removed 3 bases at V and 6 bases at J, with 23 bases between.

The chain has TRBV20-1 and TRBJ2-3; D gene ambiguous. Germline CDR1 and CDR2: DFQATT and SNEGSKA (reference sequence). The CDR3 has 11 amino acids. The V and J ends lost 3 bases and 5 bases respectively, with 6 bases between them. CDR3 sequence: CSASLEDTQYF. DNA for the CDR3: TGCAGTGCTAGTCTGGAAGATACGCAGTATTTT.

This clone occurred a few times. This chain uses TRBV9 with TRBJ1-4; D is ambiguous. The germline CDR1 and CDR2 sequences are SGDLS and YYNGEE. The CDR3 sequence is 16 residues long. V gave up 4 bases and J gave up 4 bases, with 17 bases separating them. The CDR3 loop reads CASSLHPRTDNEKLFF. CDR3 DNA: TGTGCCAGCAGCTTACACCCCCGGACGGATAATGAAAAACTGTTTTTT.

The chain has TRBV5-5 and TRBJ2-4; either TRBD1 or TRBD2 may supply D (5 bases each). The CDR3 has 18 residues. Trimming removed 2 bases from V and 7 bases from J, with 25 bases in between. Germline CDR1 reads SGHKS; CDR2 reads YYEKEE (reference sequence). The DNA for the CDR3 is TGTGCCAGCAGCTTCACAGGATGGGGCCAAGGGAGTGGGAACATTCAGTACTTC. Its translation is CASSFTGWGQGSGNIQYF.

This clone was recorded a few times. J is TRBJ2-1 and V is TRBV6-4; 8 nucleotides agree with TRBD2. Germline V gene data show CDR1 as MRHNA and CDR2 as SNTAGT. The CDR3 is 15 amino acids. Trimming removed 2 bases from V and 3 bases from J; junction bases left unmatched: 3. DNA of the CDR3: TGTGCCAGCAGTGACGAGGCGGGGGGCTACAATGAGCAGTTCTTC. As protein: CASSDEAGGYNEQFF.

J is TRBJ2-5 and V is TRBV2; D call uncertain. CDR3 length: 13 amino acids. Trimming took off 4 bases at V and 2 bases at J, with 8 bases between the two ends. CDR1 is SNHLY, CDR2 FYNNEI, per germline. The CDR3 DNA reads as TGTGCCAGCAGTGGAACAAATCAAGAGACCCAGTACTTC. As protein: CASSGTNQETQYF.

The chain joins TRBV5-6 to TRBJ2-7, with D perhaps matching TRBD2 (5 bases). V gave up 2 bases and J gave up 4 bases, with 10 bases separating them. This CDR3 is built from 13 residues. Germline CDR1 SGHDT, CDR2 YYEEEE. Here the CDR3 reads CASSLPGWYEQYF. CDR3 DNA sequence: TGTGCCAGCAGCTTACCGGGATGGTACGAGCAGTACTTC.

In regard to this clone: An end of the junction does not agree with germline; a read error may underlie this. The chain uses TRBV2 and TRBJ1-5; perhaps TRBD1 as D (6 bases). In germline, CDR1 is SNHLY, CDR2 FYNNEI. The CDR3 runs 16 residues. CDR3 sequence reads: CASREDRINSNQPQHF. Written as DNA, the CDR3 is TGTGCCAGCAGAGAAGACAGGATAAATAGCAATCAGCCCCAGCATTTT.

The chain is built from TRBV5-1 and TRBJ1-2; 10 positions match TRBD1. The germline V gene has CDR1 SGHRS and CDR2 YFSETQ. V shed 3 bases and J 6 bases; nucleotides not matched to a gene: 8. The CDR3 has 15 amino acids. CDR3 amino acids: CASSSLTGGSDGYTF. Here the CDR3 DNA reads TGCGCCAGCAGCTCCTTGACAGGGGGCAGCGATGGCTACACCTTC.

The chain combines TRBV2 with TRBJ1-2; TRBD1 aligns across 8 bases. CDR3 size: 16 residues. In germline, CDR1 is SNHLY, CDR2 FYNNEI. J lost 7 bases, V lost 7 bases, and 17 bases had no gene match. CDR3 DNA: TGTGCCAGCACCAATTTCCCAGGGGGCATGATGGTTGGCTACACCTTC. This codes for CASTNFPGGMMVGYTF.

The V call is TRBV20-1, the J call TRBJ2-7, with a possible D match to TRBD2 (6 bases). The germline CDR1 and CDR2 sequences are DFQATT and SNEGSKA (reference sequence). The CDR3 extends over 12 amino acids. Trimming cost V 3 bases and J 5 bases, with 11 bases left between them. The CDR3 sequence: CSASPWRDEQYF. The CDR3, as DNA: TGCAGTGCTAGTCCCTGGAGGGACGAGCAGTACTTC.

The chain couples TRBV27 to TRBJ2-1, with D perhaps TRBD2 (5 bases). Germline values: CDR1 MNHEY, CDR2 SMNVEV (reference sequence). This CDR3 comprises 16 residues. The V gene lost 0 bases and the J gene lost 9 bases, with 18 bases spanning the gap. CDR3 amino acids: CASSLSIGSIRGEQFF. CDR3 nucleotide sequence: TGTGCCAGCAGTTTATCGATAGGTAGCATACGGGGTGAGCAGTTCTTC.

The chain couples TRBV30 to TRBJ2-2, with TRBD1 identical over 8 bases. Germline V gene lookup returns CDR1 GTSNPN and CDR2 SVGIG (reference sequence). V lost 3 bases and J lost 2; bases outside the gene matches: 5. The CDR3 is made up of 15 amino acids. As DNA, the CDR3 is TGTGCCTGGAGAAACAGGGGGGTAAACACCGGGGAGCTGTTTTTT. It yields the protein CAWRNRGVNTGELFF.

This chain joins TRBV24-1 and TRBJ2-5; no reliable D call. The CDR3 has 16 residues. CDR1 is KGHDR, CDR2 SFDVKD, per germline. V gave up 4 bases and J gave up 0 bases, with 14 bases separating them. The CDR3 is CATSDAGRLNQETQYF. The DNA for the CDR3 is TGTGCCACCAGTGACGCTGGACGGCTGAACCAAGAGACCCAGTACTTC.

The chain recombines TRBV2 with TRBJ1-2; D remains unclear. The CDR3 sequence is 13 residues long. Trimming removed 1 base from V and 7 bases from J, with 10 bases in between. The germline CDR1 and CDR2 sequences are SNHLY and FYNNEI. In nucleotides, the CDR3 is TGTGCCAGCAGTGAAGTGGTTAGGACTGGCTACACCTTC. The encoded protein is CASSEVVRTGYTF.